A single sample gave rise to the 20 T cell receptor beta chains below, sequenced in a study of T cells in narcolepsy. Clones were sequenced by immunoSEQ multiplex PCR, and TCRdb holds only the in-frame ones, with some missing. This table has some 13,000 clones, roughly nine tenths appearing once. The sequenced sample consisted of CD45RA- memory CD4+ T cells from PBMCs. All receptors derive from a human donor with narcolepsy.

Concerning this clone itself: Mismatch with germline at one junction end may stem from a read error. The sample has other DNA sequences that encode this CDR3 too. V is TRBV19 and J is TRBJ2-7, with D possibly matching TRBD1 (5 bases). The CDR3 is made up of 13 amino acids. Looked up from germline, CDR1 is LNHDA and CDR2 is SQIVND (reference sequence). The chain's CDR3 is CASSIDGRDEQYF. The DNA of the CDR3 is TGCGCCAGTAGTATAGATGGCAGGGACGAGCAGTACTTC.

The chain joins TRBV28 to TRBJ2-5; D is possibly TRBD1 (5 bases). This CDR3 contains 13 residues. Germline lookup yields CDR1 MDHEN and CDR2 SYDVKM. Trimming removed 5 bases from V and 2 bases from J, with 9 bases in between. CDR3 sequence: CASSRWTQETQYF. In DNA form, the CDR3 reads TGTGCCAGCAGTCGGTGGACACAAGAGACCCAGTACTTC.

Regarding this clone: Other DNA variants within this sample encode the same CDR3. This chain joins TRBV18 and TRBJ2-3, with D hard to call. The CDR3 sequence is 13 residues long. Germline CDR1 is KGHSH and CDR2 is LQKENI. V dropped 6 bases and J dropped 1 base, with 8 bases sitting between them. The CDR3 protein is CASSPSGTDTQYF. In nucleotides, the CDR3 is TGTGCCAGCTCCCCTAGTGGCACAGATACGCAGTATTTT.

The rearrangement uses TRBV9 and TRBJ2-3; 9 nucleotides line up with TRBD2. Germline CDR1 is SGDLS and CDR2 is YYNGEE. The CDR3 is made up of 15 amino acids. Trimming at V came to 0 bases and at J to 5 bases, leaving 4 bases not matched to a gene. CDR3 sequence reads: CASSVAGAGGDTQYF. CDR3 sequence (DNA): TGTGCCAGCAGCGTAGCAGGAGCGGGGGGAGATACGCAGTATTTT.

The rearrangement joins TRBV7-2 to TRBJ1-5; 7 nucleotides agree with TRBD1. The CDR3 has 13 residues. V was clipped by 6 bases and J by 4 bases; unmatched bases: 3. Germline V gene lookup returns CDR1 SGHTA and CDR2 FQGNSA. CDR3 in amino acids: CASSYRGNQPQHF. The CDR3 DNA reads TGTGCCAGCAGTTACAGGGGTAATCAGCCCCAGCATTTT.

The chain recombines TRBV6-5 with TRBJ2-5; D unclear. The CDR3 is 14 amino acids. With 5 bases removed from V and 5 bases from J, the gap between germline ends came to 15 bases. CDR1 and CDR2 (germline): MNHEY, SVGAGI. In DNA form, the CDR3 reads TGTGCCAGCAGTCAGGTTCCTTTTGGGGAGACCCAGTACTTC. Translated, it gives CASSQVPFGETQYF.

This chain connects TRBV30 to TRBJ2-5; D unclear. CDR1 is GTSNPN, CDR2 SVGIG, per germline (reference sequence). This CDR3 has 12 residues. V was pared by 2 bases and J by 5 bases, with 9 bases between. The CDR3 sequence is CAWSTILETQYF. The CDR3 DNA is TGTGCCTGGAGTACTATCCTGGAGACCCAGTACTTC.

V and J are TRBV7-8 and TRBJ2-6; no clear D gene. CDR1 is SGHVS, CDR2 FQNEAQ, per germline. Trimming took 8 bases from V and 0 from J, leaving 8 bases between them. The CDR3 sequence is 14 residues long. The CDR3 region is CASGRHSGANVLTF. Here the CDR3 DNA reads TGTGCCAGCGGCAGACACTCTGGGGCCAACGTCCTGACTTTC.

The chain links TRBV25-1 to TRBJ2-7; D might be TRBD2 (6 bases). The CDR3 has 12 residues. Germline V lookup: CDR1 MGHDK, CDR2 SYGVNS. V shed 7 bases and J shed 12 bases, with 19 bases lying between them. The CDR3 sequence: CASTVHGGTLYF. The CDR3 bases are TGTGCCAGCACCGTACATGGCGGGACCCTGTACTTC.

This chain links TRBV19 with TRBJ2-1; tentative D call: TRBD1 (6 bases). Trimming stripped 7 bases from V and 2 bases from J, with 12 bases between. The CDR3 has 14 residues. Per germline, CDR1 LNHDA and CDR2 SQIVND (reference sequence). CDR3 coding DNA: TGTGCCAGTACCCTACAGGGACCCTACAATGAGCAGTTCTTC. Protein sequence: CASTLQGPYNEQFF.

This chain connects TRBV18 to TRBJ2-5, with 11 bases matching TRBD2. Judging by the DNA end, TRBJ2-7 fits better; the J call may be wrong. This CDR3 has 15 amino acids. Germline CDR1 reads KGHSH; CDR2 reads LQKENI. CDR3 nucleotides: TGTGCCAGCTCACCTACGGGACTAGCGGCCAACGAGCAGTACTTC. This codes for CASSPTGLAANEQYF.

This rearrangement joins TRBV5-1 to TRBJ2-3, with TRBD2 identical over 7 bases. The CDR3 covers 15 residues. Germline CDR1 is SGHRS and CDR2 is YFSETQ. Trimming removed 5 bases from V and 4 bases from J; junction bases left unmatched: 10. This CDR3 is CASRPGGGSPDTQYF. CDR3 coding DNA: TGCGCCAGCAGGCCTGGCGGCGGGAGCCCAGATACGCAGTATTTT.

The chain has TRBV5-6 and TRBJ2-2; possibly TRBD1 for D (6 bases). V lost 6 bases and J lost 0, with 12 bases in between. This CDR3 comprises 15 residues. Germline CDR1 SGHDT, CDR2 YYEEEE. The CDR3 loop reads CASNRDISNTGELFF. CDR3 sequence (DNA): TGTGCCAGCAACAGGGACATTTCGAACACCGGGGAGCTGTTTTTT.

Note on this clone: Compared with germline, one end of the junction differs, possibly owing to a read error. The chain carries TRBV6-1 and TRBJ2-2; possible D gene TRBD2, 6 bases. The CDR3 extends over 13 amino acids. Germline assignment: CDR1 MNHNS and CDR2 SASEGT. CDR3 nucleotide sequence: TGTGCCAGCAGTGAACGGTTTGGAGGGGTGCTGTTTTTT. Its translation: CASSERFGGVLFF.

This clone was detected only once. The same CDR3 arises from other DNA sequences in this sample as well. The chain links TRBV6-1 to TRBJ1-5, with D perhaps TRBD1 (6 bases). This CDR3 spans 16 amino acids. Germline V gene lookup returns CDR1 MNHNS and CDR2 SASEGT. V lost 2 bases, J lost 0 bases, and 11 bases lay in between. CDR3 nucleotides: TGTGCCAGCAGTGAATCCGGGACACATAGCAATCAGCCCCAGCATTTT. Translation: CASSESGTHSNQPQHF.

The rearrangement links TRBV18 to TRBJ2-6, with D tentatively TRBD1 (5 bases). Per the germline V gene, CDR1 is KGHSH and CDR2 is LQKENI. Trimming took off 2 bases at V and 4 bases at J, with 9 bases between the two ends. This CDR3 is built from 15 residues. The CDR3 loop reads CASSPSGSGANVLTF. The DNA of the CDR3 is TGTGCCAGCTCACCATCAGGGTCCGGGGCCAACGTCCTGACTTTC.

The V gene is TRBV6-5, the J gene TRBJ1-4; D unresolved. Germline loops: CDR1 MNHEY, CDR2 SVGAGI. The CDR3 has 14 residues. V was trimmed by 6 bases and J by 2 bases, leaving 10 bases between them. The CDR3 nucleotides are TGTGCCAGCAGCTTAGGGAGCACTAATGAAAAACTGTTTTTT. Encoded protein: CASSLGSTNEKLFF.

The chain has TRBV4-2 and TRBJ2-7; 11 bases are a match to TRBD2. CDR3 length: 15 residues. V lost 4 bases to trimming and J lost 3 bases; unmatched junction nucleotides: 5. Germline V gene lookup returns CDR1 LGHNA and CDR2 YNFKEQ. CDR3 nucleotide sequence: TGTGCCAGCAGCCCCACCGGGACTAGCGGCTACGAGCAGTACTTC. Its protein product is CASSPTGTSGYEQYF.

This clone has just one count. The chain is built from TRBV6-1 and TRBJ1-2; 7 bases line up with TRBD1. There are 15 residues in the CDR3. Unmatched junction bases numbered 8, after V lost 5 bases and J lost 2 bases. Per germline, CDR1 MNHNS and CDR2 SASEGT. The CDR3 region is CASSKNRDSNYGYTF. The CDR3 coding sequence is TGTGCCAGCAGTAAAAATCGGGACAGCAACTATGGCTACACCTTC.

The V gene is TRBV7-9, the J gene TRBJ2-2; 10 positions match TRBD2. The junction had 2 bases not matched to a gene; V was cut back by 4 bases and J by 0 bases. Germline-derived CDR1 and CDR2 are SEHNR and FQNEAQ (reference sequence). This CDR3 has 16 amino acids. The CDR3: CASSSSGGANTGELFF. The CDR3 DNA is TGTGCCAGCAGCTCTAGCGGGGGCGCGAACACCGGGGAGCTGTTTTTT.